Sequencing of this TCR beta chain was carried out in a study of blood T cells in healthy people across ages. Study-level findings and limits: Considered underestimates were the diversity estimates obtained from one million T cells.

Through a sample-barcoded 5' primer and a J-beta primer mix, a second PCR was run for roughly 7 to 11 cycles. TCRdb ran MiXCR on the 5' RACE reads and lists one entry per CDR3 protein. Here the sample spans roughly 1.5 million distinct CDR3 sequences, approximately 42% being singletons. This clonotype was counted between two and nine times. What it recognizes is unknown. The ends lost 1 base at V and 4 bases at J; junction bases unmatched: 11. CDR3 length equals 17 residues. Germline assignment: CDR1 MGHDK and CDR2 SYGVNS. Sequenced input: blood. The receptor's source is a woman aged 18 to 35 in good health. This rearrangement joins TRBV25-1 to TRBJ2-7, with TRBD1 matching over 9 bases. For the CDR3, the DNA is TGTGCCAGCAGTGAATTGCCCTCCGGGGACAGGGCGTACGAGCAGTACTTC. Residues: CASSELPSGDRAYEQYF.